The next 28 T cell receptor beta chains were all read from a single sample in a study of blood T cells in healthy people across ages. A second PCR of 7 to 11 cycles used a sample-barcoded 5' primer and a J-beta primer mix. TCRdb passed the 5' RACE reads through MiXCR, listing each CDR3 protein once. The repertoire includes about 1.8 million distinct CDR3 sequences, roughly 50% of them detected once, and around 2.1% sits in the top ten. The sample was blood. The receptors were sampled from a woman aged 40 to 55 in good health.

The chain combines TRBV3-1 with TRBJ2-5; TRBD2 might be the D (5 bases). The CDR3 runs 16 residues. Trimming took 8 bases from V and 5 from J, leaving 24 bases between them. The V gene's germline CDR1 is LGHDT and CDR2 YNNKEL (reference sequence). CDR3 coding DNA: TGTGCCAGCCTCTGGACGGGAATGGGGAACGTGGAGACCCAGTACTTC. Translated, it gives CASLWTGMGNVETQYF.

The table lists this clonotype with a few counts. The V gene is TRBV27, the J gene TRBJ2-5; no definite D call. The V end lost 6 bases, the J end lost 1 base, and 9 bases lay between the germline ends. The length of the CDR3 is 13 residues. Germline V gene lookup returns CDR1 MNHEY and CDR2 SMNVEV (reference sequence). The CDR3, as DNA: TGTGCCAGCAGGTGGTTGGGCCAAGAGACCCAGTACTTC. This gives the protein CASRWLGQETQYF.

J is TRBJ2-7 and V is TRBV7-9; D not certain. Germline lookup yields CDR1 SEHNR and CDR2 FQNEAQ (reference sequence). The V end lost 2 bases, the J end lost 5 bases, and 13 bases lay between the germline ends. The CDR3 spans 14 residues. This CDR3 reads CASSLSHVTDEQYF. The CDR3 nucleotides are TGTGCCAGCAGCTTATCCCATGTTACCGACGAGCAGTACTTC.

The rearrangement joins TRBV28 to TRBJ2-7, with 11 nucleotides matching TRBD1. From germline, CDR1 is MDHEN and CDR2 SYDVKM. The CDR3 is 19 amino acids. The ends lost 4 bases at V and 4 bases at J; junction bases unmatched: 18. The CDR3 loop is CASSSAGIGQGARNYEQYF. DNA of the CDR3: TGTGCCAGCAGTTCCGCCGGTATTGGACAGGGGGCTCGGAATTACGAGCAGTACTTC.

The sample holds a few counts of this clonotype. This chain connects TRBV28 to TRBJ1-2; D unclear. V dropped 9 bases and J dropped 0 bases, with 11 bases sitting between them. CDR3 length equals 13 residues. The germline V gene encodes CDR1 MDHEN and CDR2 SYDVKM. As DNA, the CDR3 is TGTGCCAGTGAGGCAAGGGCTAACTATGGCTACACCTTC. Encoded protein: CASEARANYGYTF.

This chain links TRBV27 with TRBJ1-2; maybe TRBD1 (5 bases). V lost 4 bases, J lost 8 bases, and 20 bases lay in between. This CDR3 is built from 15 residues. Germline CDR1 is MNHEY and CDR2 is SMNVEV (reference sequence). CDR3 DNA: TGTGCCAGCAGTTCGTCCCCCCGATTTGGGGGGGGCTACACCTTC. Translating gives CASSSSPRFGGGYTF.

The chain employs TRBV29-1 and TRBJ1-2, with a weak D call TRBD1 (6 bases). V was trimmed by 0 bases and J by 2 bases, leaving 10 bases between them. Germline CDR1 SQVTM, CDR2 ANQGSEA. The CDR3 consists of 14 residues. The chain's CDR3 is CSVEEGRGNYGYTF. CDR3 coding DNA: TGCAGCGTTGAAGAGGGCAGGGGAAACTATGGCTACACCTTC.

This clonotype was counted a few times. The chain couples TRBV5-1 to TRBJ2-7; D possibly corresponds to TRBD1 (6 bases). Germline V lookup: CDR1 SGHRS, CDR2 YFSETQ. Trimming pared 2 bases from V and 3 bases from J, leaving 9 bases between. CDR3 length: 13 residues. The CDR3 DNA reads TGCGCCAGCAGCTTAACAGGGCACTACGAGCAGTACTTC. The encoded protein is CASSLTGHYEQYF.

V gene TRBV28 combines with J gene TRBJ2-5; D possibly corresponds to TRBD1 (6 bases). CDR1 MDHEN and CDR2 SYDVKM come from the germline V gene. The length of the CDR3 is 14 residues. Deletions cut 8 bases from V and 5 bases from J, with 18 bases between. The CDR3 coding sequence is TGTGCCAGCCAAACAGGGTTTGGAATGGAGACCCAGTACTTC. Its translation: CASQTGFGMETQYF. The variable domain in full, with the rest retrieved from reference TRBV28 and TRBJ2-5, is DVKVTQSSRYLVKRTGEKVFLECVQDMDHENMFWYRQDPGLGLRLIYFSYDVKMKEKGDIPEGYSVSREKKERFSLILESASTNQTSMYLCASQTGFGMETQYFGPGTRLLVL.

This clonotype was found a few times. The V call is TRBV20-1, the J call TRBJ2-1, with TRBD2 matching over 8 bases. This CDR3 is 17 amino acids long. J gave up 6 bases and V 0 bases, and 13 bases lay outside the gene matches. Germline V CDR1 and CDR2: DFQATT, SNEGSKA (reference sequence). The CDR3, as DNA: TGCAGTGCTAGAGATAGGTTCAGGCGGGGGGCCTTCAATGAGCAGTTCTTC. Amino acid sequence: CSARDRFRRGAFNEQFF.

The genes are TRBV2 and TRBJ2-5, with D perhaps matching TRBD2 (6 bases). The CDR3 consists of 15 residues. Per the germline V gene, CDR1 is SNHLY and CDR2 is FYNNEI. Deletions cut 8 bases from V and 5 bases from J, with 21 bases between. DNA for the CDR3: TGTGCCAGCTCGGAGGGACCCAACTTAATCGAGACCCAGTACTTC. It is translated as CASSEGPNLIETQYF. Full variable domain (outside the CDR3, taken from reference TRBV2 and TRBJ2-5): EPEVTQTPSHQVTQMGQEVILRCVPISNHLYFYWYRQILGQKVEFLVSFYNNEISEKSEIFDDQFSVERPDGSNFTLKIRSTKLEDSAMYFCASSEGPNLIETQYFGPGTRLLVL.

The chain carries TRBV7-3 and TRBJ2-3; the match to TRBD2 covers 8 bases. The CDR3 runs to 13 residues. In germline, CDR1 is SGHTA, CDR2 FQGTGA. Germline trimming cut 5 bases from V and 9 bases from J; bases unmatched to any gene: 7. The CDR3 DNA reads TGTGCCAGCAGCGTAGCGGGACTCGACACGCAGTATTTT. Encoded protein: CASSVAGLDTQYF.

A few counts support this clonotype. CDR3 sequence (DNA): TGTGCCAGCAGCTTAGGGCAGGGTGTCGCAGATACGCAGTATTTT. Translation gives CASSLGQGVADTQYF. V and J are TRBV7-2 and TRBJ2-3; TRBD1 might be the D (5 bases). The ends were cut back, 1 base at V and 4 bases at J, with 12 bases in the middle. The CDR3 has 15 residues. Germline V gene sequence: CDR1 SGHTA, CDR2 FQGNSA.

The chain employs TRBV5-6 and TRBJ2-1, with 11 bases lining up with TRBD2. The J call may be incorrect, as the DNA end agrees better with TRBJ2-7. CDR3 length: 18 amino acids. Germline-derived CDR1 and CDR2 are SGHDT and YYEEEE. CDR3 in amino acids: CASSLKGRGLAAYNEQYF. The CDR3 DNA reads as TGTGCCAGCAGCCTCAAGGGTAGGGGACTAGCGGCTTACAATGAGCAGTACTTC.

The V gene is TRBV7-2, the J gene TRBJ2-1; TRBD1 is a possible D gene (6 bases). Germline loops: CDR1 SGHTA, CDR2 FQGNSA. This CDR3 contains 11 residues. V was pared by 5 bases and J by 12 bases, with 11 bases between. CDR3 DNA sequence: TGTGCCAGCAGCCAGACAGGTTCGCAGTTCTTC. This codes for CASSQTGSQFF.

The chain uses TRBV12-3 or TRBV12-4 and TRBJ2-3; TRBD2 matches at 10 bases. The J segment lost 4 bases and the V segment lost 2 bases, leaving 12 bases of the junction unmatched. This CDR3 contains 18 residues. CDR3 sequence (DNA): TGTGCCAGCAGTTTAATCCTAGCGGGGGTCGCTAGAGCAGATACGCAGTATTTT. Encoded protein: CASSLILAGVARADTQYF.

There are a few counts of this clonotype. The chain uses TRBV20-1 and TRBJ2-6, with D unclear. CDR1 is DFQATT and CDR2 is SNEGSKA in the germline V gene (reference sequence). V shed 1 base and J shed 0 bases, with 13 bases lying between them. The CDR3 sequence is 17 residues long. Written as DNA, the CDR3 is TGCAGTGCTAGAGGGGTGGCCCTTTTCTCTGGGGCCAACGTCCTGACTTTC. Its protein product is CSARGVALFSGANVLTF.

Concerning this clonotype: At one end the junction does not follow the germline gene, possibly because of a read error. The V gene is TRBV6-2 or TRBV6-3, the J gene TRBJ2-4; 10 nucleotides align to TRBD1. TRBJ2-7 matches the DNA end more closely, so the J call is doubtful. Germline CDR1 is MNHEY and CDR2 is SVGEGT. The CDR3 extends over 13 amino acids. The CDR3 spells CVSRGQGSYEQYF. CDR3 sequence (DNA): TGTGTCAGCAGGGGACAGGGGAGCTACGAGCAGTACTTC.

V gene TRBV2 combines with J gene TRBJ2-7, with 7 bases identical to TRBD2. The DNA end is more similar to TRBJ2-5, so the J call may be wrong. CDR1 is SNHLY and CDR2 is FYNNEI in the germline V gene. The CDR3 consists of 18 residues. The CDR3 sequence: CASSERGWGVGRRETQYF. In nucleotides, the CDR3 is TGTGCCAGCAGTGAAAGAGGGTGGGGCGTCGGGAGGCGAGAGACCCAGTACTTC.

This CDR3 reads CASSLSALTRDTQYF. The CDR3 region has the DNA TGTGCCAGCAGTCTTTCCGCCCTAACGAGAGATACGCAGTATTTT. V is TRBV12-3 or TRBV12-4 and J is TRBJ2-3, with no clear D. The CDR3 is made up of 15 amino acids. The germline V and J ends were trimmed by 5 bases and 5 bases, with 17 bases remaining between them.

The J gene is TRBJ2-1, the V gene TRBV6-5; TRBD2 agrees at 11 bases. The CDR3 loop spans 16 amino acids. J was trimmed by 8 bases and V by 4 bases; bases with no gene match: 10. Germline CDR1 MNHEY, CDR2 SVGAGI. CDR3 DNA: TGTGCCAGCAGTTTCCGCCTTAGCGGGGGGGCCGATGAGCAGTTCTTC. It translates to CASSFRLSGGADEQFF.

The chain recombines TRBV27 with TRBJ2-1; TRBD1 is a possible D gene (5 bases). V dropped 0 bases and J dropped 3 bases, with 9 bases sitting between them. Germline values: CDR1 MNHEY, CDR2 SMNVEV (reference sequence). The CDR3 is 15 amino acids. The CDR3 is CASSLSQGIYNEQFF. DNA of the CDR3: TGTGCCAGCAGTTTATCGCAGGGTATCTACAATGAGCAGTTCTTC.

This clonotype came up a few times. The chain joins TRBV28 to TRBJ2-7; D not resolved. The CDR3 sequence is 15 residues long. The germline V gene has CDR1 MDHEN and CDR2 SYDVKM. V lost 4 bases and J 0 bases, leaving 13 bases between the germline ends. DNA for the CDR3: TGTGCCAGCAGTTCCTTCTCAGAGAGCTCCTACGAGCAGTACTTC. Amino acid sequence: CASSSFSESSYEQYF.

This clonotype occurred a few times. Here the CDR3 reads CASSLEAGSSEQYF. The CDR3 coding sequence is TGTGCCAGCAGTTTAGAGGCAGGGAGTAGCGAGCAGTACTTC. The chain is built from TRBV12-3 or TRBV12-4 and TRBJ2-7; either TRBD1 or TRBD2 may supply D (5 bases each). Between the trimmed V and J ends, which lost 1 base and 6 bases, there was a span of 13 bases. The CDR3 is 14 residues long.

V usage is TRBV3-1 and J usage is TRBJ2-3; D is uncertain. The V gene lost 0 bases and the J gene lost 2 bases, with 9 bases spanning the gap. The germline CDR1 and CDR2 sequences are LGHDT and YNNKEL (reference sequence). The CDR3 contains 15 residues. The CDR3 reads CASSQDRRVTDTQYF. The CDR3 DNA follows: TGTGCCAGCAGCCAAGATAGGAGAGTCACAGATACGCAGTATTTT.

This chain links TRBV27 with TRBJ2-7; the D is unclear. This CDR3 region has 14 residues. Germline CDR1 is MNHEY and CDR2 is SMNVEV (reference sequence). The V and J ends lost 4 bases and 2 bases respectively, with 12 bases between them. The CDR3 DNA sequence: TGTGCCAGCAGTTCCGACGGTATTACCTACGAGCAGTACTTC. It translates to CASSSDGITYEQYF.

This clonotype was found a few times. This sequence joins TRBV7-2 and TRBJ2-1; TRBD2 agrees at 9 bases. Unmatched junction bases numbered 18, after V lost 6 bases and J lost 9 bases. Per the germline V gene, CDR1 is SGHTA and CDR2 is FQGNSA. The CDR3 consists of 17 residues. The CDR3 sequence is CASSAAWGGGVKSEQFF. CDR3 sequence (DNA): TGTGCCAGCAGTGCCGCCTGGGGCGGGGGGGTTAAAAGTGAGCAGTTCTTC.

The chain uses TRBV3-1 and TRBJ2-5, with 14 bases identical to TRBD2. The V gene's germline CDR1 is LGHDT and CDR2 YNNKEL (reference sequence). CDR3 length equals 19 residues. V lost 4 bases and J lost 5; bases outside the gene matches: 15. Here the CDR3 reads CASSPGTGLAGAAQETQYF. CDR3 sequence (DNA): TGTGCCAGCAGCCCGGGAACGGGACTAGCGGGGGCTGCGCAGGAGACCCAGTACTTC.